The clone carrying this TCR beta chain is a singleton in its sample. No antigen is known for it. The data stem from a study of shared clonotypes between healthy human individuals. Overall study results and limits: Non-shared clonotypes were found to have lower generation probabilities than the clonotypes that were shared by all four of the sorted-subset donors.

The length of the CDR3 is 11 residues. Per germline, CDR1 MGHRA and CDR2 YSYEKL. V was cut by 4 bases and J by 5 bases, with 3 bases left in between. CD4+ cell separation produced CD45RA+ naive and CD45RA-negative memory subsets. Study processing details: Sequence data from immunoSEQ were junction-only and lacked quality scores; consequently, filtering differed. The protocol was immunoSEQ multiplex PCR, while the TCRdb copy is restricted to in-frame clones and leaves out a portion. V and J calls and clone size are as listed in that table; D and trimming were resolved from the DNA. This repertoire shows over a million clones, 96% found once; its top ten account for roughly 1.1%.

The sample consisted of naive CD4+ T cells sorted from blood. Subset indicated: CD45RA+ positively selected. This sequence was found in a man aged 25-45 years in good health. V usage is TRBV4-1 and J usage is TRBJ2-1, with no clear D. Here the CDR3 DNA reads TGCGCCAGCAGCCGAAACAATGAGCAGTTCTTC. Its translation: CASSRNNEQFF.